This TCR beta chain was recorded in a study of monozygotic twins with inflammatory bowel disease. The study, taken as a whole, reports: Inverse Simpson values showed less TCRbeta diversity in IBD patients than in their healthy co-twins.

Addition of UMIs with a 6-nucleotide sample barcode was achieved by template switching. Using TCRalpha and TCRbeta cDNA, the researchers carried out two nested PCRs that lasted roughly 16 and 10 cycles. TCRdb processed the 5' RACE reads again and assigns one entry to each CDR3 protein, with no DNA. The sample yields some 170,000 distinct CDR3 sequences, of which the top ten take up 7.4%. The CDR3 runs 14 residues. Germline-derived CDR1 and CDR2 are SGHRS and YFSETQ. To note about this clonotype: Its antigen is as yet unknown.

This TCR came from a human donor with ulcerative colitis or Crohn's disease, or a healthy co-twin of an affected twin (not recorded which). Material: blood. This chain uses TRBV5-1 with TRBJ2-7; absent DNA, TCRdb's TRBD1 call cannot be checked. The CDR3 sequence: CASQGGEGSYEQYF.